The T cell receptor beta chain under discussion was sequenced for a study of blood T cells in healthy people across ages. A second PCR of about 7 to 12 cycles used a sample-barcoded 5' primer and a J-beta primer mix. TCRdb recomputed calls from the 5' RACE reads with MiXCR, one row per CDR3 protein. The sample contains over 1.5 million distinct CDR3 sequences, just under 50% of which appear only once. In germline, CDR1 is MNHNS, CDR2 SASEGT. CDR3 length: 20 residues. About this clonotype itself: Its ends do not fully match the called genes, so a read error is possible.

Sequencing was done on a sample of blood. The chain recombines TRBV6-1 with TRBJ2-1; weak D call: TRBD1 (6 bases). The clonotype was recovered from a woman aged 35 to 49 in good health. The CDR3 spells CASSEAYPLRGRSSYDEQFF. CDR3 in DNA: TGTGCCAGCAGTGAAGCCTATCCTCTCAGGGGAAGAAGCTCCTACGATGAGCAGTTCTTC.